The 3 T cell receptor beta chains in this list originate from one sample, sequenced in a study of T cell changes during pregnancy in multiple sclerosis. Sequenced by immunoSEQ multiplex PCR; TCRdb stores in-frame clones only, minus some. The table records some 110,000 clones, around nine tenths of them present only once. Source: peripheral blood, taken in the third trimester of pregnancy. The origin of the receptors is a female donor with multiple sclerosis, enrolled in a pregnancy study.

For the CDR3, the DNA is TGCGCCAGCACCGGGGGGGTTTTTGGAGGGGGCAGGAACACTGAAGCTTTCTTT. Translated, it gives CASTGGVFGGGRNTEAFF. V gene TRBV5-1 combines with J gene TRBJ1-1, with 7 nucleotides matching TRBD1. V shed 6 bases and J 1 base; nucleotides not matched to a gene: 18. This CDR3 is built from 18 residues. Looked up from germline, CDR1 is SGHRS and CDR2 is YFSETQ.

The chain carries TRBV10-3 and TRBJ1-1; 7 nucleotides line up with TRBD1. CDR1 and CDR2 from the germline V gene are ENHRY and SYGVKD. Losses at the gene ends were 6 bases for V and 1 base for J; bases not matched to a gene: 2. The CDR3 runs 13 residues. The CDR3 DNA reads as TGTGCCATCAGAGGGACAGAGAACACTGAAGCTTTCTTT. It codes for CAIRGTENTEAFF.

J is TRBJ2-7 and V is TRBV5-1; a possible D gene is TRBD1 (6 bases). Per germline, CDR1 SGHRS and CDR2 YFSETQ. This CDR3 region has 17 residues. Trimming pared 0 bases from V and 3 bases from J, leaving 19 bases between. The CDR3 DNA reads as TGCGCCAGCAGCTTGGAGGCAGGTGGCGGACAGCTCTACGAGCAGTACTTC. The encoded protein is CASSLEAGGGQLYEQYF. Combining the CDR3 with reference TRBV5-1 and TRBJ2-7 gives the whole variable domain KAGVTQTPRYLIKTRGQQVTLSCSPISGHRSVSWYQQTPGQGLQFLFEYFSETQRNKGNFPGRFSGRQFSNSRSEMNVSTLELGDSALYLCASSLEAGGGQLYEQYFGPGTRLTVT.